A single sample is the source of the 9 T cell receptor beta chains below, sequenced in a study of blood T cell repertoires in COVID-19. Only in-frame clones appear in the TCRdb table, and some are missing; sequencing was by immunoSEQ multiplex PCR. The top ten clones hold about a sixth of a sample with some 20,000 clones, roughly 86% of them seen once. Sequencing was performed on peripheral blood. The source is a man in his sixties or seventies with acute or convalescent COVID-19.

The rearrangement uses TRBV9 and TRBJ2-3; D unresolved. This CDR3 spans 15 amino acids. The V and J ends lost 0 bases and 6 bases respectively, with 14 bases between them. The germline gives CDR1 SGDLS, CDR2 YYNGEE. The CDR3 DNA sequence: TGTGCCAGCAGCGTAGCGGGTACCCAGTTGGATACGCAGTATTTT. Its translation is CASSVAGTQLDTQYF. Supplemented by reference TRBV9 and TRBJ2-3, the full variable domain reads DSGVTQTPKHLITATGQRVTLRCSPRSGDLSVYWYQQSLDQGLQFLIQYYNGEERAKGNILERFSAQQFPDLHSELNLSSLELGDSALYFCASSVAGTQLDTQYFGPGTRLTVL.

V is TRBV5-5 and J is TRBJ1-2; D is perhaps TRBD1 (5 bases). Per the germline V gene, CDR1 is SGHKS and CDR2 is YYEKEE (reference sequence). This CDR3 contains 15 residues. The V and J ends lost 5 bases and 5 bases respectively, with 19 bases between them. The CDR3 spells CASSPGLSTDYGYTF. For the CDR3, the DNA is TGTGCCAGCAGTCCGGGACTTTCGACGGATTATGGCTACACCTTC.

The CDR3 region has the DNA TGTGCCAGCAGCCCACAGGGGAACACTGAAGCTTTCTTT. Amino acid sequence: CASSPQGNTEAFF. The J gene is TRBJ1-1, the V gene TRBV2, with a weak D call TRBD1 (6 bases). The CDR3 covers 13 residues. Germline V gene lookup returns CDR1 SNHLY and CDR2 FYNNEI. V was cut by 6 bases and J by 1 base, with 9 bases left in between.

The rearrangement joins TRBV4-1 to TRBJ1-4; D not resolved. Germline values: CDR1 MGHRA, CDR2 YSYEKL. The ends were cut back, 3 bases at V and 0 bases at J, with 14 bases in the middle. The CDR3 is 17 amino acids. CDR3 region: CASSQGRGPATNEKLFF. The CDR3, as DNA: TGCGCCAGCAGCCAGGGCAGAGGGCCCGCAACTAATGAAAAACTGTTTTTT.

The chain uses TRBV5-4 and TRBJ2-1, with D possibly being TRBD2 (5 bases). Trimming took off 4 bases at V and 5 bases at J, with 10 bases between the two ends. This CDR3 is 13 amino acids long. Germline CDR1 is SGHNT and CDR2 is YYREEE (reference sequence). DNA of the CDR3: TGTGCCAGCAGCGTCACTAGAGACAATGAGCAGTTCTTC. Protein: CASSVTRDNEQFF.

This chain connects TRBV10-3 to TRBJ1-2; D gene ambiguous. The V gene lost 8 bases and the J gene lost 0 bases, with 7 bases spanning the gap. CDR3 size: 12 residues. Germline V CDR1 and CDR2: ENHRY, SYGVKD. The CDR3 DNA reads as TGTGCCATCTCGGGTCCTAACTATGGCTACACCTTC. Translated, it gives CAISGPNYGYTF.

The chain carries TRBV9 and TRBJ2-1; the match to TRBD2 covers 7 bases. Losses at the gene ends were 3 bases for V and 6 bases for J; bases not matched to a gene: 12. The CDR3 has 16 amino acids. CDR1 is SGDLS and CDR2 is YYNGEE in the germline V gene. The CDR3 DNA sequence: TGTGCCAGCAGCGGCATTTTAGCGGGTGTTCCCAATGAGCAGTTCTTC. Amino acids: CASSGILAGVPNEQFF.

The chain has TRBV5-4 and TRBJ2-2; TRBD1 agrees at 8 bases. Germline-derived CDR1 and CDR2 are SGHNT and YYREEE (reference sequence). The CDR3 has 15 amino acids. Trimming removed 5 bases from V and 1 base from J; junction bases left unmatched: 4. The CDR3 bases are TGTGCCAGCAGGGGCGGGACAGGGAACACCGGGGAGCTGTTTTTT. This sequence encodes CASRGGTGNTGELFF.

The V gene is TRBV10-3, the J gene TRBJ1-5; perhaps TRBD1 as D (5 bases). Germline V gives CDR1 ENHRY, CDR2 SYGVKD. Trimming stripped 0 bases from V and 7 bases from J, with 13 bases between. CDR3 size: 15 residues. CDR3 DNA: TGTGCCATCAGTGAGTCTAGGGCAGGGTTGCAGCCCCAGCATTTT. Protein product: CAISESRAGLQPQHF.